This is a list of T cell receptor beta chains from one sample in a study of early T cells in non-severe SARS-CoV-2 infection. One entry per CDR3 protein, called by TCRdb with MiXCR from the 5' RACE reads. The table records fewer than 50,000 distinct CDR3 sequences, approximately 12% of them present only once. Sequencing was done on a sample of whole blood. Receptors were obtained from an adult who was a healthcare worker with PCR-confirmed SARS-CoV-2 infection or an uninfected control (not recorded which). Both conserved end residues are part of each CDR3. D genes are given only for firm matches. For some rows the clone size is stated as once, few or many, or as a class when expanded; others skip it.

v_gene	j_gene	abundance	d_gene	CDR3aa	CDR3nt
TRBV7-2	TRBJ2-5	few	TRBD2	CASSEAGAFQETQYF	TGTGCCAGCAGCGAAGCGGGGGCCTTCCAAGAGACCCAGTACTTC
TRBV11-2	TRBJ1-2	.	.	CASSLNPRYGYTF	TGTGCCAGCAGCTTAAATCCGCGCTATGGCTACACCTTC
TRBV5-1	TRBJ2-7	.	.	CASSLGTTFYEQYF	TGCGCCAGCAGCCTCGGGACAACCTTCTACGAGCAGTACTTC
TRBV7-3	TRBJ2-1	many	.	CASSLIPGEGNEQFF	TGTGCCAGCAGCTTAATACCGGGAGAGGGCAATGAGCAGTTCTTC
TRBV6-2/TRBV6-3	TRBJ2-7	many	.	CASSYPDRDYEQYF	TGTGCCAGCAGTTACCCGGACAGAGACTACGAGCAGTACTTC
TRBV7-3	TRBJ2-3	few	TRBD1	CASSLTGGPYTDTQYF	TGTGCCAGCAGCTTAACAGGGGGCCCTTACACAGATACGCAGTATTTT
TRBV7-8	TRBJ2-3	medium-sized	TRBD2	CASSLRSLADPTDTQYF	TGTGCCAGCAGCTTAAGGAGCCTAGCGGACCCCACAGATACGCAGTATTTT
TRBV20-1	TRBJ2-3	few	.	CSATLEADTQYF	TGCAGTGCGACTTTAGAGGCAGATACGCAGTATTTT
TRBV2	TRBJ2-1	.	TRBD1	CASPEGTGGWNEQFF	TGTGCCAGCCCCGAGGGGACAGGGGGCTGGAATGAGCAGTTCTTC
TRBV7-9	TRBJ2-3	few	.	CASSYPRVRGRLGTDTQYF	TGTGCCAGCAGCTACCCTAGAGTGCGGGGGCGGTTGGGCACAGATACGCAGTATTTT
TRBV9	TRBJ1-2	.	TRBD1	CASTRDSLRGYTF	TGTGCCAGCACCCGGGACAGTCTGCGAGGCTACACCTTC
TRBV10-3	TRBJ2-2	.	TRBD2	CAISAGADTGELFF	TGTGCCATCAGCGCGGGAGCGGACACCGGGGAGCTGTTTTTT
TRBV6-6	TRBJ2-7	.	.	CASSLIQLYEQYF	TGTGCCAGCAGTCTCATACAGCTCTACGAGCAGTACTTC
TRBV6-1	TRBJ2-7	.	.	CASANYEQYF	TGTGCCAGCGCCAACTACGAGCAGTACTTC
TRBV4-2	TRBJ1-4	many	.	CASSPDIRKLFF	TGTGCCAGCAGCCCGGACATTCGGAAACTGTTTTTT
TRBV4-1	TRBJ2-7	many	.	CASSQDTGTKQYF	TGCGCCAGCAGCCAGGATACAGGGACGAAGCAGTACTTC
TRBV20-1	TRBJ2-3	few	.	CSASEASAPDTQYF	TGCAGTGCCAGTGAGGCTAGTGCCCCAGATACGCAGTATTTT
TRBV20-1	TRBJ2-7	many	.	CSAPVRGFRNEQYF	TGCAGTGCTCCGGTCCGGGGTTTCCGAAACGAGCAGTACTTC
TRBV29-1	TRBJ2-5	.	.	CSAGLGEETQYF	TGCAGCGCTGGGTTAGGTGAAGAGACCCAGTACTTC
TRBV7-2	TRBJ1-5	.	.	CASSLGPESNQPQHF	TGTGCCAGCAGCTTAGGCCCGGAGAGCAATCAGCCCCAGCATTTT
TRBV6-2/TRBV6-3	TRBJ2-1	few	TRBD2	CASSYALSGSYNEQFF	TGTGCCAGCAGTTACGCCTTGAGCGGGAGCTACAATGAGCAGTTCTTC
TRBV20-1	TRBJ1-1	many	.	CSAPETLNTEAFF	TGCAGTGCACCGGAGACCCTGAACACTGAAGCTTTCTTT
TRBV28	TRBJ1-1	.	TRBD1	CASSSGDRGIVEAFF	TGTGCCAGCAGTTCAGGGGACAGGGGGATCGTTGAAGCTTTCTTT
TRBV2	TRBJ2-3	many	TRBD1	CASALQGIGTDTQYF	TGTGCCAGCGCCTTACAGGGGATTGGCACAGATACGCAGTATTTT
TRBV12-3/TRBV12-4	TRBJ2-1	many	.	CASSLTGVQPFDEQFF	TGTGCCAGCAGTTTAACCGGAGTGCAACCTTTCGATGAGCAGTTCTTC
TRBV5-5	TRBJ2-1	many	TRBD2	CASSLGSSGGVIYNEQFF	TGTGCCAGCAGCTTGGGTTCTAGCGGGGGCGTTATCTACAATGAGCAGTTCTTC
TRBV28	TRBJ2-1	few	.	CASSLTYRGGRYEQFF	TGTGCCAGCAGTTTAACCTACAGGGGCGGGAGGTATGAGCAGTTCTTC
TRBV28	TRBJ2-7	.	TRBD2	CATGALAGVVNEQYF	TGTGCCACCGGGGCCCTAGCGGGAGTAGTGAACGAGCAGTACTTC
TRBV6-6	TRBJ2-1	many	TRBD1	CASSPSPGQDYNEQFF	TGTGCCAGCAGTCCCTCCCCGGGACAGGATTACAATGAGCAGTTCTTC
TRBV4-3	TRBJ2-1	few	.	CASSQNIAGTSSYNEQFF	TGCGCCAGCAGCCAAAACATAGCCGGGACGAGCTCCTACAATGAGCAGTTCTTC
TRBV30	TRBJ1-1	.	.	CAWSAPGGGEAFF	TGTGCCTGGAGTGCCCCAGGCGGGGGTGAAGCTTTCTTT
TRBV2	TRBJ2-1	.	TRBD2	CASSESGGAVDNEQFF	TGTGCCAGCAGTGAAAGCGGGGGGGCTGTTGACAATGAGCAGTTCTTC
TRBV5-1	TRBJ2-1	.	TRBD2	CASSSTPFPSGTYNEQFF	TGCGCCAGCAGCTCGACTCCCTTTCCTAGCGGGACCTACAATGAGCAGTTCTTC
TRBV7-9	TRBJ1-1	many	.	CASSLDHPEAFF	TGTGCCAGCAGCTTAGATCATCCTGAAGCTTTCTTT
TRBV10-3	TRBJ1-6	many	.	CAISGRGPSTPLHF	TGTGCCATCAGTGGTAGAGGCCCTTCAACACCCCTCCACTTT
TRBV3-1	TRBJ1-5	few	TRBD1	CASSHGQGQPQHF	TGTGCCAGCAGCCATGGACAGGGTCAGCCCCAGCATTTT
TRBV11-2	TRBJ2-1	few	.	CASSSTPSSYNEQFF	TGTGCCAGCAGCTCCACTCCTAGCTCCTACAATGAGCAGTTCTTC
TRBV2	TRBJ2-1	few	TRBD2	CASSGLAGGPSHNEQFF	TGTGCCAGCAGTGGGCTAGCGGGAGGGCCGTCGCACAATGAGCAGTTCTTC
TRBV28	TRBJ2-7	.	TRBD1	CASSSRTGQTYEQYF	TGTGCCAGCAGCTCTCGGACAGGGCAGACCTACGAGCAGTACTTC
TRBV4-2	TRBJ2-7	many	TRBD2	CASSPPTSGMHEQYF	TGTGCCAGCAGCCCTCCGACTAGCGGGATGCACGAGCAGTACTTC
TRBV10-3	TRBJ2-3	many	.	CAISERDPTDTQYF	TGTGCCATCAGTGAAAGGGACCCCACAGATACGCAGTATTTT
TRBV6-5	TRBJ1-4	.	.	CASGRASNEKLFF	TGTGCAAGCGGTCGAGCGTCTAATGAAAAACTGTTTTTT
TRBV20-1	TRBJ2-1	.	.	CSAKRTSHEQFF	TGCAGTGCTAAACGAACTAGCCATGAGCAGTTCTTC
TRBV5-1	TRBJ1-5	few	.	CASSSEGNQPQHF	TGCGCCAGCAGCTCTGAGGGCAATCAGCCCCAGCATTTT
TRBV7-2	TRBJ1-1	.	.	CASSYLGFAEAFF	TGTGCCAGCAGCTACTTGGGTTTCGCTGAAGCTTTCTTT
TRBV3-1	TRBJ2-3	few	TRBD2	CASSKVSGGPPFTDTQYF	TGTGCCAGCAGCAAAGTTAGCGGGGGGCCTCCCTTCACAGATACGCAGTATTTT
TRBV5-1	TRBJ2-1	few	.	CASSPPGAEQFF	TGCGCCAGCAGTCCTCCGGGAGCCGAGCAGTTCTTC
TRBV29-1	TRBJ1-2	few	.	CSVDGTNYGYTF	TGCAGCGTTGACGGGACTAACTATGGCTACACCTTC
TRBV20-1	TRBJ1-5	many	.	CSASWGLGNQPQHF	TGCAGTGCTAGTTGGGGTTTGGGCAATCAGCCCCAGCATTTT
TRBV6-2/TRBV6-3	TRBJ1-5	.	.	CASSWGVQPQHF	TGTGCCAGCAGTTGGGGAGTTCAGCCCCAGCATTTT
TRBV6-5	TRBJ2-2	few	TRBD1	CASSYYEGQGGTGELFF	TGTGCCAGCAGTTATTACGAGGGACAGGGAGGGACCGGGGAGCTGTTTTTT
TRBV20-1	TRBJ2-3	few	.	CSAFHWGGPDTQYF	TGCAGTGCCTTCCACTGGGGGGGCCCAGATACGCAGTATTTT
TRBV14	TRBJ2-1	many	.	CASSQDLIQTISYNEQFF	TGTGCCAGCAGCCAAGATCTTATCCAGACCATCTCCTACAATGAGCAGTTCTTC